This entry is about one T cell receptor beta chain. The sample is drawn from a study of Tregs in tolerant kidney transplant recipients. V lost 3 bases and J lost 2, with 8 bases in between. CDR3 size: 13 residues. Germline V CDR1 and CDR2: MGHRA, YSYEKL. Using immunoSEQ multiplex PCR, the repertoire was profiled, and TCRdb retains in-frame clones only, with some absent. Of about 240,000 clones listed, about 80% are singletons. Sample: CD4+ T cells from blood. This TCR was sampled from a human donor in good health. The J gene is TRBJ2-7, the V gene TRBV4-1; D gene ambiguous. The DNA for the CDR3 is TGCGCCAGCAGCCATGGCCAGACCTACGAGCAGTACTTC. Translating it yields CASSHGQTYEQYF.